The T cell receptor beta chain under discussion was sequenced for a study of read filtering for tumor transcriptome and immune sequencing. For the study at large: The cohort had some 16 men and around 15 women aged about 45 to 80, mean roughly 65 years. Revised staging placed roughly eight patients in R-ISS I, about 17 in II, more than five in III.

The CDR3 has 14 amino acids. Trimming pared 10 bases from V and 3 bases from J, leaving 18 bases between. Overall study results and limits: Even smaller IR-seq throughput identified most shared clonotypes. Dropping single-read clonotypes raised IR-seq and RNA-seq shared-clonotype correlation.

As concerns this clonotype: What it binds is unknown.

Molecular barcoded adaptors covering alpha/delta and beta/gamma chains were used on roughly 400 ng RNA. TCRdb fed the reads into MiXCR, producing one record per CDR3 protein. The data contain fewer than 50,000 distinct CDR3 sequences, roughly 13% of them seen just once; the ten biggest clones take up around 30%. The sequenced material came from a population of CD138-negative cells sorted from bone marrow. This TCR was sampled from a donor aged 40 or over with multiple myeloma. The chain has TRBV12-3 or TRBV12-4 and TRBJ1-1; the D gene is possibly TRBD1 (6 bases). CDR3 in amino acids: CANSAPRGDTEAFF. The CDR3 DNA is TGTGCCAATTCAGCCCCAAGGGGGGACACTGAAGCTTTCTTT.